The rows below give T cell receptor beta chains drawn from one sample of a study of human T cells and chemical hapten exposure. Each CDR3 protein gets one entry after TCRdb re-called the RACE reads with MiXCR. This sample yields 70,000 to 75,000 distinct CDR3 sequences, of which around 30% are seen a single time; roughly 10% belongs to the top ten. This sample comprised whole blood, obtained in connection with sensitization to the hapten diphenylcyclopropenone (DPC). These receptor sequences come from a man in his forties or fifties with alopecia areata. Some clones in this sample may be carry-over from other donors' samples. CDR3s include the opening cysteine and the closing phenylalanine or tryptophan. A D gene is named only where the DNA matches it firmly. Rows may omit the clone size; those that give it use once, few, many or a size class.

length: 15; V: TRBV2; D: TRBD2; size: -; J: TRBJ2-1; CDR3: CASTPEGSGSDEQFF; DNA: TGTGCCAGCACCCCCGAGGGTAGCGGGAGTGATGAGCAGTTCTTC
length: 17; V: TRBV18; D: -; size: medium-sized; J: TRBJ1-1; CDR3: CASSPLPGPNMNTEAFF; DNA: TGTGCCAGCTCACCCTTACCCGGACCCAACATGAACACTGAAGCTTTCTTT
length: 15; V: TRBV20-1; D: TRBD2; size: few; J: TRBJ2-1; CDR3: CSARNSGTGLDEQFF; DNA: TGCAGTGCTAGGAATAGCGGGACGGGGTTAGATGAGCAGTTCTTC
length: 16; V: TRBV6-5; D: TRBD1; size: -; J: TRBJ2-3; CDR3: CASSPGQGGHTDTQYF; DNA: TGTGCCAGCAGTCCCGGACAGGGGGGGCACACAGATACGCAGTATTTT
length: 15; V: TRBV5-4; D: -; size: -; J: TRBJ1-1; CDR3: CASSPGGSGLGEAFF; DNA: TGTGCCAGCAGCCCCGGTGGGTCGGGACTGGGTGAAGCTTTCTTT
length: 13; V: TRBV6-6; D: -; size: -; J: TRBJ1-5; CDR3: CASSERVDQPQHF; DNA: TGTGCCAGTTCCGAAAGGGTTGATCAGCCCCAGCATTTT
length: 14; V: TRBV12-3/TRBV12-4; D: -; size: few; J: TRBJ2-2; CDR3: CASSLARGAGELFF; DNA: TGTGCCAGCAGTCTGGCCAGGGGGGCCGGGGAGCTGTTTTTT
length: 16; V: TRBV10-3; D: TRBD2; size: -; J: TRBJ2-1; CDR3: CAISGLAGVPYNEQFF; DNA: TGTGCCATCAGCGGACTAGCGGGAGTACCCTACAATGAGCAGTTCTTC
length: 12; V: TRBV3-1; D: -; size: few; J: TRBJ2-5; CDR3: CASSQRGETQYF; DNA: TGTGCCAGCAGCCAACGGGGAGAGACCCAGTACTTC
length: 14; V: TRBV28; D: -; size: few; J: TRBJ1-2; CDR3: CASSLGRSNYGYTF; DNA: TGTGCCAGCAGCTTAGGACGGTCGAACTATGGCTACACCTTC
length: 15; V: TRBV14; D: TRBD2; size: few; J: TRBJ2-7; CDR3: CASSPTTGRVYEQYF; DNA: TGTGCCAGCAGCCCTACGACTGGGAGGGTCTACGAGCAGTACTTC
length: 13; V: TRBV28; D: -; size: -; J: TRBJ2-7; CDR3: CASSLPVTHEQYF; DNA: TGTGCCAGCAGTTTACCTGTTACCCACGAGCAGTACTTC
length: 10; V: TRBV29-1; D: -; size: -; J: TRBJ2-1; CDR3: CSVENREQFF; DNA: TGCAGCGTTGAAAATCGCGAGCAGTTCTTC
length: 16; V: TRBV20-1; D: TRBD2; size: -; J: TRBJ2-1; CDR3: CSARKAGGFTYNEQFF; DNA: TGCAGTGCTAGAAAAGCGGGAGGGTTCACCTACAATGAGCAGTTCTTC
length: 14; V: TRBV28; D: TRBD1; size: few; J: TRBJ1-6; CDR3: CASRGTAYNSPLHF; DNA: TGTGCCAGCAGGGGGACAGCCTATAATTCACCCCTCCACTTT
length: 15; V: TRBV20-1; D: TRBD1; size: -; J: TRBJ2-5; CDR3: CSARDRRQGQETQYF; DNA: TGCAGTGCTAGAGATCGGCGACAGGGCCAAGAGACCCAGTACTTC
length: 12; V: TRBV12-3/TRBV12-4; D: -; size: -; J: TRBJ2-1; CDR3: CASSLVRYEQFF; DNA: TGTGCCAGCAGTTTAGTCCGCTATGAGCAGTTCTTC
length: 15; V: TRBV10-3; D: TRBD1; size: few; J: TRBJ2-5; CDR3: CATMPGQGGRETQYF; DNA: TGTGCCACAATGCCGGGACAGGGAGGGCGGGAGACCCAGTACTTC
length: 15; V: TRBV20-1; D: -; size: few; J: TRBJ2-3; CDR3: CSAPISSAGTDTQYF; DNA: TGCAGTGCTCCTATTTCTAGCGCCGGCACAGATACGCAGTATTTT
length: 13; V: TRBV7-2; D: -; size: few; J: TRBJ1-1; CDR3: CASSSAGYTEAFF; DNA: TGTGCCAGCAGCTCAGCTGGGTACACTGAAGCTTTCTTT
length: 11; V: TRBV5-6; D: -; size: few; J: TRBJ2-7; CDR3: CASSLAYEQYF; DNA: TGTGCCAGCAGCTTGGCGTACGAGCAGTACTTC
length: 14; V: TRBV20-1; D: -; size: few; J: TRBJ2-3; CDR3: CSSQRDILTDTQYF; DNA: TGCAGTTCCCAAAGGGACATACTCACAGATACGCAGTATTTT
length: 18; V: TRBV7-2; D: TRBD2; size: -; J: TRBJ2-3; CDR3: CASSLGTSGRPSTDTQYF; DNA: TGTGCCAGCAGCTTAGGGACTAGCGGGAGACCTAGCACAGATACGCAGTATTTT
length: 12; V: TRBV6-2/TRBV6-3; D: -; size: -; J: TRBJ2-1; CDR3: CASRRTVAEQFF; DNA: TGTGCCAGCAGAAGGACAGTCGCAGAGCAGTTCTTC
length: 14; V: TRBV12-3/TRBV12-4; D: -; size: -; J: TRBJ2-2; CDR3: CASSLDRVFGELFF; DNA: TGTGCCAGCAGTTTAGACAGGGTTTTCGGGGAGCTGTTTTTT
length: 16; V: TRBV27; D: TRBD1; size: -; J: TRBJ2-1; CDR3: CASRDLTGGHMNEQFF; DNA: TGTGCCAGCAGGGACCTGACAGGGGGCCATATGAATGAGCAGTTCTTC
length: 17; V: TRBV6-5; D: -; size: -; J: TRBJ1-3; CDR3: CASSLGQGPNSGNTIYF; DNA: TGTGCCAGCAGTCTGGGGCAGGGTCCCAACTCTGGAAACACCATATATTTT
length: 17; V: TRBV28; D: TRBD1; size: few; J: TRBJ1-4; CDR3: CASSSPAPDRGDEKLFF; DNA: TGTGCCAGCAGCTCACCGGCCCCCGACAGGGGAGACGAAAAACTGTTTTTT
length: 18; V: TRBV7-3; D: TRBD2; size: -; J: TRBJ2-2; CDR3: CASSLTTSGRANTGELFF; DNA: TGTGCCAGCAGCTTAACTACTAGCGGGAGGGCGAACACCGGGGAGCTGTTTTTT
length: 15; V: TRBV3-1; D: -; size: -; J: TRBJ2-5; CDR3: CASSHAPTRGETQYF; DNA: TGTGCCAGCAGCCACGCCCCGACTAGGGGAGAGACCCAGTACTTC
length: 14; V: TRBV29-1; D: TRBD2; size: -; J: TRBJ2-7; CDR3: CSVSLAGVGGEQYF; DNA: TGCAGCGTTTCACTAGCGGGAGTAGGCGGCGAGCAGTACTTC
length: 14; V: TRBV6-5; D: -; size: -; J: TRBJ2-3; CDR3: CASSYPGGADTQYF; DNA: TGTGCCAGCAGTTACCCCGGTGGTGCAGATACGCAGTATTTT
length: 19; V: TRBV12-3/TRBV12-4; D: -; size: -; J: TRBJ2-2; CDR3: CASRGGEREAKVKTGELFF; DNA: TGTGCCAGCAGGGGAGGAGAAAGGGAAGCCAAGGTGAAAACAGGGGAGCTGTTTTTT
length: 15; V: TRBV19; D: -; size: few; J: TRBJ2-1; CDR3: CASSHTGDLYNEQFF; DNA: TGTGCCAGTAGTCACACGGGAGATCTCTACAATGAGCAGTTCTTC
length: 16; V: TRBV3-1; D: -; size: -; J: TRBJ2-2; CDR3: CASSDGQGAWTGELFF; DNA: TGTGCCAGCAGCGACGGACAAGGGGCTTGGACCGGGGAGCTGTTTTTT
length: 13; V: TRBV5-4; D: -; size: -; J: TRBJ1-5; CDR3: CASSLGLDQPQHF; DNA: TGTGCCAGCAGCTTGGGACTGGATCAGCCCCAGCATTTT
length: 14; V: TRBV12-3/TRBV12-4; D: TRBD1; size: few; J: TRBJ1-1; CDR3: CASSLDRGNTEAFF; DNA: TGTGCCAGCAGTTTAGACAGGGGGAACACTGAAGCTTTCTTT
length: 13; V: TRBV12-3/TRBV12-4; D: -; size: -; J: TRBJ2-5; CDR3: CASSLRGSETQYF; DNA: TGTGCCAGCAGTTTACGGGGGTCGGAGACCCAGTACTTC
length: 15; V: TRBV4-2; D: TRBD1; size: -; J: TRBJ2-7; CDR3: CASSQIRDSFYEQYF; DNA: TGTGCCAGCAGCCAAATCCGGGACAGCTTCTACGAGCAGTACTTC
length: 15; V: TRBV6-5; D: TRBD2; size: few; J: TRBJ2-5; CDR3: CASSEVAGDLETQYF; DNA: TGTGCCAGCAGTGAGGTAGCGGGGGACCTTGAGACCCAGTACTTC
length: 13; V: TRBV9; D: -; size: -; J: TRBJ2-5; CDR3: CASSWVGQETQYF; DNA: TGTGCCAGCAGCTGGGTCGGGCAAGAGACCCAGTACTTC
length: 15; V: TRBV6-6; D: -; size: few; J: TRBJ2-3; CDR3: CASSLGELATDTQYF; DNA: TGTGCCAGCAGTTTAGGGGAGCTAGCGACAGATACGCAGTATTTT
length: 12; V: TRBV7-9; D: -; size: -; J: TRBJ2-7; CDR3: CASSQQGHEQYF; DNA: TGTGCCAGCAGCCAACAGGGCCACGAGCAGTACTTC
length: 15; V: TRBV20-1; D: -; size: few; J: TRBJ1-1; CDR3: CSARDQSRKNTEAFF; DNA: TGCAGTGCTAGAGATCAATCCCGGAAGAACACTGAAGCTTTCTTT
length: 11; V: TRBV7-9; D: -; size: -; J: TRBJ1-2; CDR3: CASSSTWDITF; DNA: TGTGCCAGCAGCTCTACCTGGGACATAACCTTC